The clone carrying this T cell receptor (beta chain) showed up just once. This sample was included in a study of blood T cell repertoires in COVID-19. Whole-study context: The United States, Italy and Spain provided the acute and convalescent COVID-19 samples. In each case, the material was cDNA or gDNA derived from T cells, B-cell-depleted T cells, or PBMCs.

Study processing details: The assay estimated nucleated cells by amplifying reference gene primers. Sequenced by immunoSEQ multiplex PCR; TCRdb stores in-frame clones only, minus some. V, J and clone size are those of that table, while D and trimming were read from the DNA. The sample yields tens of thousands of clones, roughly 90% seen once. The germline V gene encodes CDR1 SGDLS and CDR2 YYNGEE. The CDR3 runs 14 residues. V was clipped by 0 bases and J by 4 bases, with 7 bases between them. The sequence came from a human donor in a cohort sampled during active COVID-19. Sequenced sample: peripheral blood. The rearrangement links TRBV9 to TRBJ1-4; D is unclear. The CDR3 reads CASSVDAINEKLFF. The CDR3 coding sequence is TGTGCCAGCAGCGTAGATGCTATTAATGAAAAACTGTTTTTT.